Presented here are 16 T cell receptor beta chains from one specimen sequenced in a study of T cells in Graves' hyperthyroidism and ophthalmopathy. Amplified TCR beta CDR3 regions derived from RNA transcripts. Researchers ran a first-round RT-PCR on the TCR CDR3 using the HTBI primer set. MiXCR was run by TCRdb on the multiplex PCR reads, yielding one entry per CDR3 protein. The sample holds over 300,000 distinct CDR3 sequences, around 14% seen once. The sequenced sample was blood. Every receptor here comes from a woman in her sixties with Graves' hyperthyroidism.

This clonotype has only a few counts. The chain employs TRBV24-1 and TRBJ1-5; D uncertain. The CDR3 totals 14 residues. V was cut by 12 bases and J by 2 bases, with 16 bases left in between. CDR1 is KGHDR, CDR2 SFDVKD, per germline. The CDR3 is CASQGGYGNQPQHF. In DNA, the CDR3 is TGTGCCTCCCAAGGAGGATATGGCAATCAGCCCCAGCATTTT.

This clonotype was found many times. The genes are TRBV18 and TRBJ2-1, with TRBD2 matching 11 bases. Germline CDR1 KGHSH, CDR2 LQKENI. With V trimmed by 3 bases and J by 5 bases, 0 bases remained unmatched. CDR3 length: 14 amino acids. The CDR3 protein is CASSPGLADNEQFF. The CDR3 DNA is TGTGCCAGCTCACCGGGACTAGCGGACAATGAGCAGTTCTTC. Looking up the rest from reference TRBV18 and TRBJ2-1 gives the full variable domain: NAGVMQNPRHLVRRRGQEARLRCSPMKGHSHVYWYRQLPEEGLKFMVYLQKENIIDESGMPKERFSAEFPKEGPSILRIQQVVRGDSAAYFCASSPGLADNEQFFGPGTRLTVL.

This CDR3 reads CASSLEGGSQSGEQFF. The CDR3, as DNA: TGTGCCAGCAGCTTAGAGGGCGGGAGCCAATCGGGGGAGCAGTTCTTC. The chain combines TRBV11-2 with TRBJ2-1; 7 nucleotides agree with TRBD2. The V segment lost 0 bases and the J segment 10 bases; nucleotides outside the gene matches: 12. The germline V gene has CDR1 SGHAT and CDR2 FQNNGV. The CDR3 runs to 16 residues. Complete variable domain (other parts from reference TRBV11-2 and TRBJ2-1): EAGVAQSPRYKIIEKRQSVAFWCNPISGHATLYWYQQILGQGPKLLIQFQNNGVVDDSQLPKDRFSAERLKGVDSTLKIQPAKLEDSAVYLCASSLEGGSQSGEQFFGPGTRLTVL.

This clonotype has a count of ten or more. The V and J genes are TRBV24-1 and TRBJ2-3; D tentatively reads TRBD1 or TRBD2 (7 bases each). Trimming cost V 4 bases and J 4 bases, with 11 bases left between them. CDR1 is KGHDR and CDR2 is SFDVKD in the germline V gene. The CDR3 spans 14 residues. The CDR3 nucleotides read TGTGCCACCAGTGACAGGGGGGGTGCAGATACGCAGTATTTT. Protein: CATSDRGGADTQYF.

In its sample, this clonotype was seen many times. V gene TRBV20-1 combines with J gene TRBJ2-5, with 10 bases fitting TRBD2. This CDR3 is built from 14 residues. Germline V gives CDR1 DFQATT, CDR2 SNEGSKA (reference sequence). With V trimmed by 3 bases and J by 7 bases, 8 bases remained unmatched. This CDR3 is CSASASGGPGTQYF. CDR3 nucleotides: TGCAGTGCTAGTGCTAGCGGGGGCCCTGGGACCCAGTACTTC.

Of note for this clonotype: The junction departs from germline at one end; a sequencing error may be responsible. The chain uses TRBV19 and TRBJ1-1; 8 nucleotides line up with TRBD1. The CDR3 has 14 amino acids. The germline CDR1 and CDR2 sequences are LNHDA and SQIVND (reference sequence). The chain's CDR3 is CACSVAGGLTEAFF. The CDR3 DNA reads TGTGCCTGTAGCGTCGCAGGGGGCTTGACTGAAGCTTTCTTT.

Many counts were recorded for this clonotype. The chain combines TRBV28 with TRBJ1-1; 7 bases match TRBD1. This CDR3 has 13 amino acids. Germline CDR1 is MDHEN and CDR2 is SYDVKM. V lost 7 bases, J lost 4 bases, and 6 bases stayed unmatched. The CDR3: CASTQGEGTEAFF. CDR3 nucleotide sequence: TGTGCCAGCACCCAGGGGGAGGGCACTGAAGCTTTCTTT.

In this sample, this clonotype turned up many times. V usage is TRBV12-3 or TRBV12-4 and J usage is TRBJ2-5; 10 positions agree with TRBD2. This CDR3 region has 16 residues. J was trimmed by 5 bases and V by 5 bases; bases with no gene match: 11. CDR3 nucleotides: TGTGCCAGCAGTCCCGAGCTTCTAGCGGGAGTGGAGACCCAGTACTTC. Translating it yields CASSPELLAGVETQYF.

This clonotype was seen only a few times. The rearrangement links TRBV6-1 to TRBJ2-7, with 8 positions matching TRBD1. V was clipped by 5 bases and J by 5 bases; unmatched bases: 2. Germline lookup yields CDR1 MNHNS and CDR2 SASEGT. The CDR3 has 12 residues. CDR3: CASSRTGNEQYF. In DNA form, the CDR3 reads TGTGCCAGCAGTCGGACAGGGAACGAGCAGTACTTC.

In its sample, this clonotype was seen a few times. This chain joins TRBV30 and TRBJ1-2; D is unclear. There are 11 residues in the CDR3. Per the germline V gene, CDR1 is GTSNPN and CDR2 is SVGIG (reference sequence). V was trimmed by 2 bases and J by 5 bases, leaving 6 bases between them. As DNA, the CDR3 is TGTGCCTGGAGTTTGCAGTATGGCTACACCTTC. Its protein product is CAWSLQYGYTF.

In the case of this clonotype: A much more abundant neighbour one base away suggests this may be a read error. V usage is TRBV19 and J usage is TRBJ1-1; no clear D gene. This CDR3 has 13 residues. The V end was cut by 4 bases, the J end by 0 bases, with 6 bases between. Germline loops: CDR1 LNHDA, CDR2 SQIVND (reference sequence). CDR3 coding DNA: TGTGCCAGTAGTAAGACAATGAACACTGAAGCTTTCTTT. The encoded protein is CASSKTMNTEAFF.

In this sample, this clonotype turned up a few times. V and J are TRBV4-1 and TRBJ2-7; 11 nucleotides agree with TRBD1. Looked up from germline, CDR1 is MGHRA and CDR2 is YSYEKL. V gave up 0 bases and J gave up 6 bases; unmatched junction bases: 7. The CDR3 extends over 16 amino acids. CDR3 coding DNA: TGCGCCAGCAGCCAAGATGGGACAGGGGGGTCGGGCGAGCAGTACTTC. It codes for CASSQDGTGGSGEQYF.

The table lists this clonotype with many counts. The genes are TRBV16 and TRBJ2-7; D remains unclear. This CDR3 is built from 13 residues. V gave up 2 bases and J gave up 1 base, with 6 bases separating them. CDR1 is KGHSY and CDR2 is FQNENV in the germline V gene. CDR3 protein: CASSQGASYEQYF. DNA of the CDR3: TGTGCCAGCAGCCAAGGAGCTTCCTACGAGCAGTACTTC.

The sample holds one count of this clonotype. The chain has TRBV2 and TRBJ1-4; D not certain. Trimming left V 5 bases short and J 10 bases short, with 14 bases between. Germline CDR1 SNHLY, CDR2 FYNNEI. This CDR3 has 13 amino acids. The CDR3: CASSLSRTAKLFF. The CDR3 DNA reads as TGTGCCAGCAGTCTTTCGAGGACGGCAAAACTGTTTTTT.

The V call is TRBV7-9, the J call TRBJ2-1; 8 nucleotides agree with TRBD2. Germline CDR1 reads SEHNR; CDR2 reads FQNEAQ (reference sequence). V lost 2 bases, J lost 4 bases, and 10 bases stayed unmatched. The CDR3 is 17 amino acids. The CDR3, as DNA: TGTGCCAGCAGCTTATCGGAGGGGACTAGGAGATACAATGAGCAGTTCTTC. Protein sequence: CASSLSEGTRRYNEQFF.

This clonotype has a count of ten or more. The V and J genes are TRBV11-3 and TRBJ1-1, with no clear D. Trimming took 10 bases from V and 4 from J, leaving 13 bases between them. Germline-derived CDR1 and CDR2 are SGHNT and YENEEA. The CDR3 is made up of 12 amino acids. The CDR3 region has the DNA TGTGCCACCAAACATTGGCGCACTGAAGCTTTCTTT. Its translation is CATKHWRTEAFF.